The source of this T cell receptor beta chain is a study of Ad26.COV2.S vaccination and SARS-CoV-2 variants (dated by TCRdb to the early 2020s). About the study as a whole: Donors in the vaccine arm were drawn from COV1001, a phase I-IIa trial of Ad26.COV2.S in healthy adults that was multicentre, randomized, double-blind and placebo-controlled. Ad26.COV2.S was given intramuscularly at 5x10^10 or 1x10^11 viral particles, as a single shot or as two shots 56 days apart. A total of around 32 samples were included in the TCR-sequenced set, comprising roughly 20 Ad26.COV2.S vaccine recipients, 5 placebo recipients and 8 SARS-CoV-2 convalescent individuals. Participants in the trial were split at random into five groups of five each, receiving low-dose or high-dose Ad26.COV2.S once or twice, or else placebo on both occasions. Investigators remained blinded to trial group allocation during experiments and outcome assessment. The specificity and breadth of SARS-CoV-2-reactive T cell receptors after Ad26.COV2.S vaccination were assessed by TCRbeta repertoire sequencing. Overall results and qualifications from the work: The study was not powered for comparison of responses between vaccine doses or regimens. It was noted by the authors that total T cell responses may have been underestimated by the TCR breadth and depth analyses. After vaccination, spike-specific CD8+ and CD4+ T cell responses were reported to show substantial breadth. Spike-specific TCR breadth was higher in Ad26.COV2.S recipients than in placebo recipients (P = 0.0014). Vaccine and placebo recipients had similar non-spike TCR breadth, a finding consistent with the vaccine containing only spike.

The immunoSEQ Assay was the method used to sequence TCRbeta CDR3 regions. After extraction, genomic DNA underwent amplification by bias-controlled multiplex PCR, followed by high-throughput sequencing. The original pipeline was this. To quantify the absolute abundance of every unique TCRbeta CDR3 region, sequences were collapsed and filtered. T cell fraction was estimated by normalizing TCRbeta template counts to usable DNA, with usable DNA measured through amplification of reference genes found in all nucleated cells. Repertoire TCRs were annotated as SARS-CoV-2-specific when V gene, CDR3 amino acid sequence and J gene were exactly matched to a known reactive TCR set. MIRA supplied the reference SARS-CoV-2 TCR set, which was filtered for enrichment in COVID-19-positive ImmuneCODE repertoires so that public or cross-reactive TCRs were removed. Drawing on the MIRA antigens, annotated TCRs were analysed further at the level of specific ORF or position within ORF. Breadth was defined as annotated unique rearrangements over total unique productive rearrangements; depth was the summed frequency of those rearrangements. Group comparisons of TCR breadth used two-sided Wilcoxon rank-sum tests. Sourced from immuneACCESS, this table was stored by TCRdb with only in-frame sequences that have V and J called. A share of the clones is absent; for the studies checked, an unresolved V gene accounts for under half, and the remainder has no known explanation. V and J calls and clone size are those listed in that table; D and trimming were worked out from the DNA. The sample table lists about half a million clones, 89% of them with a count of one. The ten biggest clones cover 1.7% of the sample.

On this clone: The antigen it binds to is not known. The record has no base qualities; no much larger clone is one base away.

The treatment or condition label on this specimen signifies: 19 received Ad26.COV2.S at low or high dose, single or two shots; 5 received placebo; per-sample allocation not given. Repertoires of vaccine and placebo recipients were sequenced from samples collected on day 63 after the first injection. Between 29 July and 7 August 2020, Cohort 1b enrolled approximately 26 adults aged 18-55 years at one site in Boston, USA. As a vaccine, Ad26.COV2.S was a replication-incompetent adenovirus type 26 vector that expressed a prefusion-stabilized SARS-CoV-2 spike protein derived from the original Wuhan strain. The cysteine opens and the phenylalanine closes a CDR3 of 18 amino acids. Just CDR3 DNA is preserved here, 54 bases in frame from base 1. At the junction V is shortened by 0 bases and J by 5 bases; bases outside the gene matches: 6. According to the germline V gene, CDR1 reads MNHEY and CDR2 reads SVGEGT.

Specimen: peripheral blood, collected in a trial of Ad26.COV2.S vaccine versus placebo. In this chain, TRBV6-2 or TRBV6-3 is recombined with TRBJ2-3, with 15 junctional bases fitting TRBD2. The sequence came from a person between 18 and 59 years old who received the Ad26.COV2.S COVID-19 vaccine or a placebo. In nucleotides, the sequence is TGTGCCAGCAGTTACTCGCCGGGACTAGCGGGGGGTCGAGATACGCAGTATTTT. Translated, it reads CASSYSPGLAGGRDTQYF.